Described below is a single TCR beta chain sequence and its context. Its antigen is as yet unknown. This entry is derived from a study of cytomegalovirus exposure and HLA in healthy donors. V lost 1 base, J lost 12 bases, and 9 bases lay in between. The CDR3 has 11 amino acids. Germline V gene lookup returns CDR1 SGHTA and CDR2 FQGNSA. General observations from the study: Compared with the approximately 700-donor mean, an Asian-associated ancestry cluster reportedly had fewer N-insertions, according to a later analysis. V segments that were indistinguishable, TRBV6-2 and TRBV6-3 among them, were omitted from analysis. TCR beta chains numbering roughly 150 were designated cytomegalovirus-associated.

60 Vbeta and 13 Jbeta primers were used in PCR. Profiled with immunoSEQ multiplex PCR; TCRdb holds only in-frame clones, not every one. Of about 190,000 clones listed, more than 75% are singletons. V is TRBV7-2 and J is TRBJ1-2; possibly TRBD1 for D (5 bases). The receptor comes from a woman aged 45-59 years in good health and CMV-seronegative. Material for sequencing was PBMCs. DNA of the CDR3: TGTGCCAGCAGCTTAGGCCCAGGGAACACCTTC. It codes for CASSLGPGNTF.